The rows below give T cell receptor beta chains drawn from one sample of a study of cytomegalovirus exposure and HLA in healthy donors. Data came from immunoSEQ multiplex PCR; TCRdb stores just in-frame clones and leaves some out. The profile shows around 100,000 clones, 79% of them singletons. Sample: PBMCs. These receptor sequences come from a middle-aged man in good health and CMV-seropositive. Each CDR3 is given without its conserved first and last residue.

TRBV28	TRBJ1-1	ASSLLGQGGRKAEAF
TRBV10-1	TRBJ2-4	ASSAPGNSLAKNIQY
TRBV27	TRBJ2-2	ASSSYRAGELF
TRBV10-2	TRBJ2-1	ASSELAGAEQF
TRBV15	TRBJ2-2	ATSRQISNTGELF
TRBV7-9	TRBJ2-7	ASSNKTEPHSYEQY
TRBV19	TRBJ2-5	ASSDTGGETQY
TRBV7-2	TRBJ1-2	ASSSTGQGFRT
TRBV2	TRBJ2-1	ASSTGLAGVRNEQF
TRBV5-4	TRBJ2-3	ASSLATSGSSTDTQY
TRBV7-8	TRBJ2-3	ASSWDPTGTQY
TRBV27	TRBJ1-1	ASSLIQGAQNTEAF
TRBV6-6	TRBJ2-7	ASSDRQGGYEQY
TRBV28	TRBJ2-7	ASSFMAGTASYEQY
TRBV6-5	TRBJ2-1	ASSYSGTGYNEQF
TRBV5-5	TRBJ2-7	ASSLSGAAGDEQY
TRBV6-1	TRBJ2-2	ASMGQGAHTGELF
TRBV5-1	TRBJ2-5	ASSSLPGGGTETQY
TRBV6-5	TRBJ2-2	ASRRLASSGGELF
TRBV7-3	TRBJ2-1	ASSLDREAYNEQF
TRBV7-9	TRBJ2-2	ASSSPRLGANTGELF
TRBV15	TRBJ2-6	ATSSLSGSRPSGANVLT
TRBV5-4	TRBJ1-3	ASSSESSGNTIY